Each of the 16 T cell receptor beta chains below was sequenced from the same sample in a study of post-analysis software for immune sequencing data. Built from TCR beta cDNA, the libraries had unique molecular identifiers in them. TCRdb re-called the PCR reads with MiXCR, one entry per CDR3 protein. The sample records roughly 400,000 distinct CDR3 sequences, more than 30% being singletons. Findings and caveats of the study: There were five or six TRBV segments more frequent in patients than controls, and TRBV5-6, TRBV5-1 and TRBV20-1 were among them.

No antigens are known for them. The source material was blood. The receptor set was obtained from a girl between 2 and 10 years old with multiple sclerosis.

This clonotype has ten or more counts. The chain is built from TRBV20-1 and TRBJ1-6, with D perhaps matching TRBD1 (5 bases). V was shortened by 4 bases and J by 7 bases, with 11 bases between the two germline ends. This CDR3 contains 13 residues. CDR1 is DFQATT, CDR2 SNEGSKA, per germline (reference sequence). The CDR3 DNA is TGCAGTGCTACCCGGGACGGCAATTCACCCCTCCACTTT. Translation: CSATRDGNSPLHF.

This chain joins TRBV29-1 and TRBJ2-1; D unclear. The CDR3 is 12 residues long. Trimming stripped 4 bases from V and 3 bases from J, with 7 bases between. Germline-derived CDR1 and CDR2 are SQVTM and ANQGSEA. The CDR3 sequence is CSVGGNYNEQFF. DNA for the CDR3: TGCAGCGTTGGAGGCAACTACAATGAGCAGTTCTTC.

The chain is built from TRBV6-1 and TRBJ2-3; no firm D call. V shed 1 base and J shed 4 bases, with 9 bases lying between them. Germline V lookup: CDR1 MNHNS, CDR2 SASEGT. The CDR3 spans 14 residues. The CDR3 DNA reads as TGTGCCAGCAGTGAAGGCGGCAGCGCAGATACGCAGTATTTT. As protein: CASSEGGSADTQYF.

This clonotype has only one observation. The V call is TRBV24-1, the J call TRBJ2-1; D is possibly TRBD2 (6 bases). The V and J ends lost 4 bases and 8 bases respectively, with 20 bases between them. This CDR3 spans 16 amino acids. Germline V CDR1 and CDR2: KGHDR, SFDVKD. CDR3: CATSDSTSKRLDEQFF. DNA of the CDR3: TGTGCCACCAGTGACTCTACTAGCAAAAGGTTGGATGAGCAGTTCTTC.

V gene TRBV11-1 combines with J gene TRBJ2-5, with TRBD2 matching over 8 bases. The CDR3 consists of 23 residues. The V and J ends lost 0 bases and 0 bases, in that order; junction bases with no gene match: 24. The germline V gene has CDR1 SGHAT and CDR2 FQDESV (reference sequence). CDR3 residues: CASSLASRKRGTPHELYQETQYF. The CDR3 DNA follows: TGTGCCAGCAGCTTAGCGTCCCGAAAGCGGGGGACTCCTCATGAACTATACCAAGAGACCCAGTACTTC. Using reference TRBV11-1 and TRBJ2-5 for the parts outside the CDR3, the full variable domain is EAEVAQSPRYKITEKSQAVAFWCDPISGHATLYWYRQILGQGPELLVQFQDESVVDDSQLPKDRFSAERLKGVDSTLKIQPAELGDSAMYLCASSLASRKRGTPHELYQETQYFGPGTRLLVL.

The gene calls are TRBV4-3 and TRBJ1-6; possibly TRBD1 for D (5 bases). The CDR3 sequence is 16 residues long. From germline, CDR1 is LGHNA and CDR2 YSLEER. Deletions cut 0 bases from V and 10 bases from J, with 16 bases between. CDR3 nucleotide sequence: TGCGCCAGCAGCCAAGATATCCCAGGGAGTGGATCACCCCTCCACTTT. Its translation is CASSQDIPGSGSPLHF.

The table lists this clonotype with a few counts. V and J are TRBV5-5 and TRBJ1-2, with no clear D. Trimming cost V 6 bases and J 3 bases, with 18 bases left between them. Germline V gene sequence: CDR1 SGHKS, CDR2 YYEKEE (reference sequence). The CDR3 sequence is 15 residues long. The CDR3 DNA is TGTGCCAGCACCCTGAGCTACGGCCCGGACTATGGCTACACCTTC. It is translated as CASTLSYGPDYGYTF.

This chain links TRBV25-1 with TRBJ2-4; TRBD1 matches 8 bases. The trim removed 4 bases at V and 7 bases at J, leaving 6 bases unmatched. CDR1 MGHDK and CDR2 SYGVNS come from the germline V gene. The CDR3 has 14 residues. The CDR3 spells CASSGQGAMNIQYF. In DNA, the CDR3 is TGTGCCAGCAGTGGGCAGGGGGCTATGAACATTCAGTACTTC. The full variable domain, with the rest looked up from reference TRBV25-1 and TRBJ2-4, is EADIYQTPRYLVIGTGKKITLECSQTMGHDKMYWYQQDPGMELHLIHYSYGVNSTEKGDLSSESTVSRIRTEHFPLTLESARPSHTSQYLCASSGQGAMNIQYFGAGTRLSVL.

This chain's CDR3 is CASSNRGPNYGYTF. In DNA form, the CDR3 reads TGTGCCAGCAGCAACAGGGGGCCAAACTATGGCTACACCTTC. J is TRBJ1-2 and V is TRBV5-5; 9 nucleotides match TRBD1. CDR3 length equals 14 residues. CDR1 is SGHKS and CDR2 is YYEKEE in the germline V gene (reference sequence). Trimming removed 4 bases from V and 2 bases from J; junction bases left unmatched: 3.

This clonotype appeared a single time. J is TRBJ2-5 and V is TRBV12-3 or TRBV12-4; possible D gene TRBD1, 6 bases. The better agreement between TRBJ2-7 and the DNA end casts doubt on the J call. CDR3 length: 13 amino acids. For the CDR3, the DNA is TGTGCCAGCAGTTTTCCAGGGGACTACGAGCAGTACTTC. This sequence encodes CASSFPGDYEQYF.

The chain uses TRBV7-3 and TRBJ2-3, with 8 bases aligning to TRBD2. This CDR3 has 15 residues. The trim removed 3 bases at V and 0 bases at J, leaving 2 bases unmatched. CDR1 and CDR2 from the germline V gene are SGHTA and FQGTGA. CDR3 in amino acids: CASSFLAGSTDTQYF. The CDR3 coding sequence is TGTGCCAGCAGCTTCCTAGCGGGCAGCACAGATACGCAGTATTTT.

The chain links TRBV29-1 to TRBJ2-7; tentatively, D is TRBD1 (6 bases). The CDR3 contains 16 residues. From germline, CDR1 is SQVTM and CDR2 ANQGSEA. Deletions cut 0 bases from V and 0 bases from J, with 15 bases between. The DNA for the CDR3 is TGCAGCGTTGAAGAAACGTCCCGGACAGACTCCTACGAGCAGTACTTC. It is translated as CSVEETSRTDSYEQYF.

The CDR3 sequence is CASSFRTGFEQFF. CDR3 nucleotides: TGTGCCAGCAGCTTTAGGACAGGGTTTGAGCAGTTCTTC. This chain links TRBV7-9 with TRBJ2-1; 8 bases match TRBD1. Unmatched junction bases numbered 4, after V lost 3 bases and J lost 9 bases. This CDR3 has 13 residues. Germline V CDR1 and CDR2: SEHNR, FQNEAQ (reference sequence).

Only one count was recorded for this clonotype. The genes are TRBV18 and TRBJ1-2; the D is unclear. CDR1 is KGHSH, CDR2 LQKENI, per germline. This CDR3 region has 13 residues. Trimming removed 3 bases from V and 4 bases from J, with 9 bases in between. The CDR3 sequence is CASSPNTAYGYTF. The CDR3 DNA sequence: TGTGCCAGCTCACCGAACACCGCCTATGGCTACACCTTC.

This clonotype has just a few counts. V is TRBV6-5 and J is TRBJ1-6; 9 nucleotides line up with TRBD1. Germline V gives CDR1 MNHEY, CDR2 SVGAGI. The CDR3 is 15 amino acids. The V and J ends lost 4 bases and 6 bases, in that order; junction bases with no gene match: 4. The CDR3 sequence is CASSFDRGINSPLHF. The CDR3 bases are TGTGCCAGCAGTTTTGACAGGGGGATTAATTCACCCCTCCACTTT.

This rearrangement joins TRBV12-3 or TRBV12-4 to TRBJ1-1; D unclear. The CDR3 extends over 14 amino acids. Trimming took off 2 bases at V and 0 bases at J, with 7 bases between the two ends. CDR3 residues: CASSLMAVNTEAFF. In DNA form, the CDR3 reads TGTGCCAGCAGTTTAATGGCGGTGAACACTGAAGCTTTCTTT.